This T cell receptor (beta chain) was identified during a study of T cell repertoires in cytomegalovirus infection. A remark on this clonotype: Its target is not known.

Germline CDR1 is SGHDN and CDR2 is FVKESK. This CDR3 has 12 residues. V was shortened by 4 bases and J by 10 bases, with 13 bases between the two germline ends. Study findings and constraints: The response measured ex vivo was dominated by TCR beta clonotypes (HLA-C-restricted and CMV-specific).

TCRdb itself ran the reads through MiXCR, one entry per CDR3 protein. Here the sample spans around 450,000 distinct CDR3 sequences, roughly 30% being singletons. Sequencing was carried out using PBMCs. V gene TRBV14 combines with J gene TRBJ1-2, with D unresolved. This sequence was found in a human donor in good health (CMV status not recorded). Some clones in this sample may be carry-over from other donors' samples. The CDR3 sequence: CASSPGGRLYTF. The CDR3 nucleotides are TGTGCCAGCAGCCCTGGCGGCCGGCTCTACACCTTC. Supplemented by reference TRBV14 and TRBJ1-2, the full variable domain reads EAGVTQFPSHSVIEKGQTVTLRCDPISGHDNLYWYRRVMGKEIKFLLHFVKESKQDESGMPNNRFLAERTGGTYSTLKVQPAELEDSGVYFCASSPGGRLYTFGSGTRLTVV.